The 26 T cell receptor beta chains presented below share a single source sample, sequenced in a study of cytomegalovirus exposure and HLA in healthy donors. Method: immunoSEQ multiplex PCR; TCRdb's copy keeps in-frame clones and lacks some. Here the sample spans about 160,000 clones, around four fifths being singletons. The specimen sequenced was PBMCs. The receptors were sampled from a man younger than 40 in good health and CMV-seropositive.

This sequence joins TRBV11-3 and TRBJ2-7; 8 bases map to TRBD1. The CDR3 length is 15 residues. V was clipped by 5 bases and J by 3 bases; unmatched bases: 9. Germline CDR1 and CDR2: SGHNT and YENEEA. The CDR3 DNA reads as TGTGCCAGCAGCGACCGACAGGGGTCTGTCTACGAGCAGTACTTC. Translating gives CASSDRQGSVYEQYF. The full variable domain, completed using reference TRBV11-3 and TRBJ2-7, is EAGVVQSPRYKIIEKKQPVAFWCNPISGHNTLYWYLQNLGQGPELLIRYENEEAVDDSQLPKDRFSAERLKGVDSTLKIQPAELGDSAVYLCASSDRQGSVYEQYFGPGTRLTVT.

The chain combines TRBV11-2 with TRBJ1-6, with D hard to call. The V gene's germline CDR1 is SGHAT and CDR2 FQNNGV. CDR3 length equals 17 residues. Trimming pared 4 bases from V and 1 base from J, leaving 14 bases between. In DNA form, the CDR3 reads TGTGCCAGCAGCTCGAGTGGGTGGGCTTCCTATAATTCACCCCTCCACTTT. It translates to CASSSSGWASYNSPLHF.

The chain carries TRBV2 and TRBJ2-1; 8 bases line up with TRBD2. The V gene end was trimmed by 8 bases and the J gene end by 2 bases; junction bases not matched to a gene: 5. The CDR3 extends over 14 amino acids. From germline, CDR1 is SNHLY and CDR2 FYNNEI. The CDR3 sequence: CASEFGGAYNEQFF. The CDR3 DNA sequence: TGTGCCAGCGAATTCGGGGGGGCCTACAATGAGCAGTTCTTC.

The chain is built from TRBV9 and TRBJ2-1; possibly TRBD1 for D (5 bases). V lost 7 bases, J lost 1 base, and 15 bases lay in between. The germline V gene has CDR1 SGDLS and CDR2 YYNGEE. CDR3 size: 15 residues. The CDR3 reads CASGLMGLSYNEQFF. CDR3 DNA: TGTGCCAGCGGCCTTATGGGGCTTTCCTACAATGAGCAGTTCTTC.

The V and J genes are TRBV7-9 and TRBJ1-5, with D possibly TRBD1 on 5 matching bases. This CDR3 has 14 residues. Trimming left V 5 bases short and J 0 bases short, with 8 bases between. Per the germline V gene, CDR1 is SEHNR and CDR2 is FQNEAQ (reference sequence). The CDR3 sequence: CASSPGFSNQPQHF. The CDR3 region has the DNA TGTGCCAGCAGCCCAGGGTTTAGCAATCAGCCCCAGCATTTT.

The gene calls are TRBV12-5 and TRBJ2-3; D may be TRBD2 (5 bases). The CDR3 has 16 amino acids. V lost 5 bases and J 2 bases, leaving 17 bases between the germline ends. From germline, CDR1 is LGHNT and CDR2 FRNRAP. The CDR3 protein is CASGPKDSSFTDTQYF. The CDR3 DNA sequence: TGTGCTAGTGGTCCGAAGGACTCCTCCTTCACAGATACGCAGTATTTT.

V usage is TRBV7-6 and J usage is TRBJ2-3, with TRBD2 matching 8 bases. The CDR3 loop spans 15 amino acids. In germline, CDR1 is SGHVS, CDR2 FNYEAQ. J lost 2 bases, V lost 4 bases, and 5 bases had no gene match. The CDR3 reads CASSYGLANTDTQYF. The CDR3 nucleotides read TGTGCCAGCAGCTATGGACTAGCCAACACAGATACGCAGTATTTT.

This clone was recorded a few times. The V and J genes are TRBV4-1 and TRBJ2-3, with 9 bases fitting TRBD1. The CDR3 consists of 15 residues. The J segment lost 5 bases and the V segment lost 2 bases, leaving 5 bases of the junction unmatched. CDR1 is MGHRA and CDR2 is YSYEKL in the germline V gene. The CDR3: CASSQSTGGVDTQYF. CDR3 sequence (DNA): TGCGCCAGCAGCCAATCGACAGGGGGTGTAGATACGCAGTATTTT.

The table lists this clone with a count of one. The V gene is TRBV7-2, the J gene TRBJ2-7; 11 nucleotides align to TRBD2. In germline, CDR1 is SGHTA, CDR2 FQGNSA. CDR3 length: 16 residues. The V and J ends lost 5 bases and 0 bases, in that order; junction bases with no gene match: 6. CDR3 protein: CASSAQTSGGSYEQYF. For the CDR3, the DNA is TGTGCCAGCAGCGCACAAACTAGCGGGGGCTCCTACGAGCAGTACTTC.

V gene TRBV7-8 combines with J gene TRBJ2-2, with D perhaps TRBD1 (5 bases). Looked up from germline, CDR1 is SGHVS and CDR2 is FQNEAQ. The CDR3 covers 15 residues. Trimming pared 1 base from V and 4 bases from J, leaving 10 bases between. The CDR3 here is CASSLEGRLTGELFF. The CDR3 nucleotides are TGTGCCAGCAGCTTAGAGGGGCGGCTCACCGGGGAGCTGTTTTTT.

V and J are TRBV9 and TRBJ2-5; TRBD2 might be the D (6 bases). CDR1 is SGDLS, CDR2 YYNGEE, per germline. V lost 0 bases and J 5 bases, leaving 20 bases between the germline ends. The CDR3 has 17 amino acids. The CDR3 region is CASSVESPGSEGETQYF. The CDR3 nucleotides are TGTGCCAGCAGCGTAGAATCCCCAGGGTCGGAGGGGGAGACCCAGTACTTC.

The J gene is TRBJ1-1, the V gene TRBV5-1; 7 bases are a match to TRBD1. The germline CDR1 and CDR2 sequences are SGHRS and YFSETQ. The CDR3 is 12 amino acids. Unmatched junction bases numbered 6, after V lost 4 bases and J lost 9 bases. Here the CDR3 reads CASSLEGAQAFF. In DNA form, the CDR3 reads TGCGCCAGCAGCCTAGAGGGGGCCCAAGCTTTCTTT.

The CDR3 sequence: CASGLRTGDYNEQFF. CDR3 nucleotide sequence: TGTGCCAGCGGCTTAAGGACAGGGGACTACAATGAGCAGTTCTTC. The V and J genes are TRBV9 and TRBJ2-1; TRBD1 aligns across 9 bases. Germline loops: CDR1 SGDLS, CDR2 YYNGEE. This CDR3 is built from 15 residues. The junction had 8 bases not matched to a gene; V was cut back by 7 bases and J by 3 bases.

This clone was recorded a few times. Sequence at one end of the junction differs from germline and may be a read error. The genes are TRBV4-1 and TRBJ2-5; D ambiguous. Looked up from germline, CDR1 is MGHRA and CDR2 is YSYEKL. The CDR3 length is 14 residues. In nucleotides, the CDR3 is TGCGCCAGCAGCCAAGACGCCCGTGACTCCCCACGGCACTTC. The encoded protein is CASSQDARDSPRHF.

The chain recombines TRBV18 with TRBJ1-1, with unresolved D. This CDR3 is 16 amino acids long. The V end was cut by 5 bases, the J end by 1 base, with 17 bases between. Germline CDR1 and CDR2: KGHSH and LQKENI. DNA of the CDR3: TGTGCCAGCTCATCTACTAATACGGCTCAGAACACTGAAGCTTTCTTT. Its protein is CASSSTNTAQNTEAFF.

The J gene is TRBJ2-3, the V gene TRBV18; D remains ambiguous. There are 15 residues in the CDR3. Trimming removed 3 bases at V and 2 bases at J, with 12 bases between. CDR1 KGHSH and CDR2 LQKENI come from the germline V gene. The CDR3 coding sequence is TGTGCCAGCTCACCGCCATGGCTCGACACAGATACGCAGTATTTT. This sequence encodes CASSPPWLDTDTQYF.

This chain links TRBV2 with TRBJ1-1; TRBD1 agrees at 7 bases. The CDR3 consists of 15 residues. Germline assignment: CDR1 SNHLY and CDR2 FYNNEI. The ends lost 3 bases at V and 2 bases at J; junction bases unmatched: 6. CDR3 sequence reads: CASSEYGTENTEAFF. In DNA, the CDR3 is TGTGCCAGCAGTGAGTACGGGACAGAAAACACTGAAGCTTTCTTT. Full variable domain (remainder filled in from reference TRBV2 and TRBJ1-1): EPEVTQTPSHQVTQMGQEVILRCVPISNHLYFYWYRQILGQKVEFLVSFYNNEISEKSEIFDDQFSVERPDGSNFTLKIRSTKLEDSAMYFCASSEYGTENTEAFFGQGTRLTVV.

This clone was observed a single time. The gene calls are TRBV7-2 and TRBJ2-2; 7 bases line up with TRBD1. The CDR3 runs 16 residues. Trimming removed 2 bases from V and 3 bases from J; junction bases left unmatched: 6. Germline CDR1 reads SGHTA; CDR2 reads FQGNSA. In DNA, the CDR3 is TGTGCCAGCAGCTTATGGAACAGGGGCTACACCGGGGAGCTGTTTTTT. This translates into CASSLWNRGYTGELFF.

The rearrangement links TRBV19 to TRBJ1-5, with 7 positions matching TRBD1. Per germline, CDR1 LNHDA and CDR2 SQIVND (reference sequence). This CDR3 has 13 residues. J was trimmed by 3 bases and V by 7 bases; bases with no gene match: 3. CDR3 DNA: TGTGCCAGTACTGACAGGGCCAATCAGCCCCAGCATTTT. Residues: CASTDRANQPQHF.

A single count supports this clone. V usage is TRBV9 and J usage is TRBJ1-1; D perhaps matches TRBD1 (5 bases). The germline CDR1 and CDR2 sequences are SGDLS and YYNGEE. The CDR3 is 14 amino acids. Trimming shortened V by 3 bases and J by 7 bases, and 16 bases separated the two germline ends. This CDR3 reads CASSGGLGTLEAFF. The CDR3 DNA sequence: TGTGCCAGCAGCGGGGGACTGGGAACACTTGAAGCTTTCTTT.

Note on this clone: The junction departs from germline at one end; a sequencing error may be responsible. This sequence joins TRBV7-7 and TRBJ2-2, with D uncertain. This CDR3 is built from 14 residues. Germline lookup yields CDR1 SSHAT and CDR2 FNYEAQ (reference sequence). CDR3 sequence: CASSFNMNTGELFF. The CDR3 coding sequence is TGTGCTAGCAGTTTTAATATGAACACCGGGGAGCTGTTTTTT. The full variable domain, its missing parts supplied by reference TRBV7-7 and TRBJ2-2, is GAGVSQSPRYKVTKRGQDVTLRCDPISSHATLYWYQQALGQGPEFLTYFNYEAQPDKSGLPSDRFSAERPEGSISTLTIQRTEQRDSAMYRCASSFNMNTGELFFGEGSRLTVL.

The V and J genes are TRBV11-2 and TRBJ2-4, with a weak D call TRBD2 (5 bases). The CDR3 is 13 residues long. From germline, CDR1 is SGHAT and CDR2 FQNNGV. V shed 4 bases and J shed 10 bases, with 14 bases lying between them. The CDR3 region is CASSYEQEVIQYF. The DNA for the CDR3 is TGTGCCAGCAGCTACGAGCAGGAGGTGATTCAGTACTTC.

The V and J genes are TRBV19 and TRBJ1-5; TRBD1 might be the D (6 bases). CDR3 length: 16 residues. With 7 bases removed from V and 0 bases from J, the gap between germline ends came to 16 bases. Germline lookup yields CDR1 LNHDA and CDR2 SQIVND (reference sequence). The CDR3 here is CASNQQGRYSNQPQHF. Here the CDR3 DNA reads TGTGCCAGTAATCAACAGGGACGCTATAGCAATCAGCCCCAGCATTTT.

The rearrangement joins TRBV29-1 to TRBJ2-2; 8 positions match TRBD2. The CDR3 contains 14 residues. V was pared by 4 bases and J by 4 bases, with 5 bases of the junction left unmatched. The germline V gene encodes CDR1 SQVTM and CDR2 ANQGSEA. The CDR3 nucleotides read TGCAGCGTTGCCCCGGGGGGGCTCACCGGGGAGCTGTTTTTT. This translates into CSVAPGGLTGELFF.

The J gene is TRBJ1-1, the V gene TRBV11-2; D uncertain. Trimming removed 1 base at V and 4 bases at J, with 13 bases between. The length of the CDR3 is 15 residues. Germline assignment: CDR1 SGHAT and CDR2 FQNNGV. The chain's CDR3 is CASSLGPTPVTEAFF. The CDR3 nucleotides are TGTGCCAGCAGCTTAGGCCCCACCCCGGTCACTGAAGCTTTCTTT. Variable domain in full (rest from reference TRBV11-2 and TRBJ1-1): EAGVAQSPRYKIIEKRQSVAFWCNPISGHATLYWYQQILGQGPKLLIQFQNNGVVDDSQLPKDRFSAERLKGVDSTLKIQPAKLEDSAVYLCASSLGPTPVTEAFFGQGTRLTVV.

CDR3 DNA: TGCGCCAGCAGTCAATCCCGCCCGTGGGAGTCTGGAAACACCATATATTTT. Translating it yields CASSQSRPWESGNTIYF. This chain uses TRBV23-1 with TRBJ1-3; D is undetermined. TRBV23-1 falls under the ORF class, with uncertain function. The V end lost 0 bases, the J end lost 1 base, and 13 bases lay between the germline ends. There are 17 residues in the CDR3.